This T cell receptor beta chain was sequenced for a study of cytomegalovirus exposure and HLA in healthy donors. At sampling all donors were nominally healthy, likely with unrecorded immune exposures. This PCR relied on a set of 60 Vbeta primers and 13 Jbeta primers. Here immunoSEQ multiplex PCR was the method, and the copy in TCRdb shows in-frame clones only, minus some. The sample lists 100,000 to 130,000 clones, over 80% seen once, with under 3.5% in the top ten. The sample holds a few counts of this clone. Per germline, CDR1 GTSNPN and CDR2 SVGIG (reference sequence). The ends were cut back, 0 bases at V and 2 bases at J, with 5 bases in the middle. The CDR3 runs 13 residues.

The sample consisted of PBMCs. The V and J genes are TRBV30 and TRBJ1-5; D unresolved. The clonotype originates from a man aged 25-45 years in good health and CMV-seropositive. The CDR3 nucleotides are TGTGCCTGGAGTGTACTGCGCAATCAGCCCCAGCATTTT. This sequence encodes CAWSVLRNQPQHF.